The 29 T cell receptor beta chains given below trace back to one sample, sequenced in a study of graft-versus-host responses after intestinal transplantation. Method: immunoSEQ multiplex PCR; TCRdb's copy keeps in-frame clones and lacks some. The table has around 100,000 clones, over 85% seen once. The antigens these receptors bind are not known. This specimen consisted of unstimulated CD8+ T cells sorted from spleen or lymph node cells, obtained before intestinal transplant. These receptors were collected from a human donor who received an intestinal transplant.

The chain joins TRBV11-2 to TRBJ2-1; D perhaps matches TRBD2 (5 bases). The CDR3 has 17 residues. The V and J ends lost 4 bases and 10 bases respectively, with 26 bases between them. Germline CDR1 reads SGHAT; CDR2 reads FQNNGV. The CDR3 bases are TGTGCCAGCAGCTCCCCTGGGCCCATTTCCGGGAACCGAGAGCAGTTCTTC. It specifies CASSSPGPISGNREQFF.

This clone was detected only once. The chain is built from TRBV4-1 and TRBJ1-2, with 8 bases that match TRBD1. The CDR3 runs to 16 residues. V lost 4 bases and J lost 8; bases outside the gene matches: 15. The germline CDR1 and CDR2 sequences are MGHRA and YSYEKL. This CDR3 is CASSLGTFDRGSGYTF. The CDR3 region has the DNA TGCGCCAGCAGCCTAGGAACGTTTGACAGGGGTTCCGGCTACACCTTC.

The chain couples TRBV25-1 to TRBJ2-3; D not certain. The germline V and J ends were trimmed by 6 bases and 0 bases, with 7 bases remaining between them. Germline V lookup: CDR1 MGHDK, CDR2 SYGVNS. The CDR3 consists of 13 residues. This chain's CDR3 is CASRLTSTDTQYF. The CDR3 nucleotides read TGTGCCAGCAGATTGACTAGCACAGATACGCAGTATTTT.

The genes are TRBV7-6 and TRBJ1-6; 8 positions agree with TRBD1. V lost 5 bases to trimming and J lost 5 bases; unmatched junction nucleotides: 5. From germline, CDR1 is SGHVS and CDR2 FNYEAQ. The CDR3 covers 15 residues. CDR3 region: CASSPQGGNNSPLHF. CDR3 coding DNA: TGTGCCAGCAGCCCACAGGGGGGCAATAATTCACCCCTCCACTTT.

J is TRBJ2-7 and V is TRBV5-8; possibly TRBD1 or TRBD2 for D (5 bases each). The CDR3 covers 14 residues. The germline V gene encodes CDR1 SGHTS and CDR2 YDEGEE. V lost 3 bases and J lost 7, with 17 bases in between. The CDR3 is CASSYRDGMEEQYF. The CDR3 nucleotides are TGTGCCAGCAGCTACCGGGACGGTATGGAGGAGCAGTACTTC.

The chain carries TRBV6-5 and TRBJ1-2; D gene uncertain. The CDR3 spans 14 residues. V was pared by 2 bases and J by 3 bases, with 10 bases between. The germline V gene has CDR1 MNHEY and CDR2 SVGAGI. CDR3: CASSYGDRDYGYTF. For the CDR3, the DNA is TGTGCCAGCAGTTACGGAGATAGGGACTATGGCTACACCTTC.

The genes are TRBV4-1 and TRBJ2-3; D may correspond to TRBD1 or TRBD2 (5 bases each). This CDR3 is built from 17 residues. Trimming removed 3 bases at V and 2 bases at J, with 18 bases between. Germline CDR1 reads MGHRA; CDR2 reads YSYEKL. The CDR3 protein is CASSQSGHLSATDTQYF. DNA for the CDR3: TGCGCCAGCAGCCAGTCGGGGCACCTTTCAGCCACAGATACGCAGTATTTT.

The chain links TRBV2 to TRBJ1-1, with TRBD1 matching 8 bases. The germline V gene has CDR1 SNHLY and CDR2 FYNNEI. V trimming: 6 bases; J trimming: 0 bases; junction bases outside the gene matches: 6. The CDR3 consists of 15 residues. CDR3 protein: CASRDRDRMNTEAFF. The DNA for the CDR3 is TGTGCCAGCAGAGACAGGGACAGGATGAACACTGAAGCTTTCTTT.

There are a few counts of this clone. Distinct nucleotide sequences in the sample also encode this CDR3. The V and J genes are TRBV4-1 and TRBJ2-7, with 7 nucleotides matching TRBD1. The CDR3 extends over 12 amino acids. Trimming removed 4 bases from V and 3 bases from J; junction bases left unmatched: 0. The V gene's germline CDR1 is MGHRA and CDR2 YSYEKL. The CDR3 DNA follows: TGCGCCAGCAGCCCAGGGGGCTACGAGCAGTACTTC. This sequence encodes CASSPGGYEQYF.

In this sample, this clone turned up once. The chain employs TRBV19 and TRBJ1-2; D is uncertain. This CDR3 is 14 amino acids long. Germline V CDR1 and CDR2: LNHDA, SQIVND (reference sequence). V was shortened by 0 bases and J by 4 bases, with 9 bases between the two germline ends. In nucleotides, the CDR3 is TGTGCCAGTAGTATAGATCGTGGCAGCTATGGCTACACCTTC. Protein product: CASSIDRGSYGYTF.

Concerning this clone itself: Other DNA variants within this sample encode the same CDR3. The rearrangement uses TRBV27 and TRBJ1-2; maybe TRBD1 (6 bases). V lost 2 bases and J lost 2, with 6 bases in between. The length of the CDR3 is 13 residues. Germline lookup yields CDR1 MNHEY and CDR2 SMNVEV (reference sequence). CDR3 protein: CASSLGQNYGYTF. The CDR3 DNA reads as TGTGCCAGCAGTTTAGGACAGAACTATGGCTACACCTTC.

This clone was recorded once. The chain joins TRBV6-6 to TRBJ1-1; D not certain. The CDR3 consists of 14 residues. Trimming took off 4 bases at V and 1 base at J, with 10 bases between the two ends. CDR1 is MNHNY and CDR2 is SVGAGI in the germline V gene (reference sequence). In DNA, the CDR3 is TGTGCCAGCAGTTTCGGGCTCGGGAACACTGAAGCTTTCTTT. Translated: CASSFGLGNTEAFF.

About this clone itself: The junction does not match germline at one end; this may be a read error. The chain carries TRBV6-5 and TRBJ1-3; tentatively, D is TRBD1 (6 bases). CDR1 MNHEY and CDR2 SVGAGI come from the germline V gene. The CDR3 covers 10 residues. The CDR3 coding sequence is TGTGCCACCCAGGACAGAGGGAAAACATTT. Its protein product is CATQDRGKTF.

The chain links TRBV4-2 to TRBJ2-5; no reliable D call. Germline values: CDR1 LGHNA, CDR2 YNFKEQ. The CDR3 spans 17 residues. V was pared by 1 base and J by 0 bases, with 15 bases between. In DNA form, the CDR3 reads TGTGCCAGCAGCCAAGGGAAGTCAGTATTGTACCAAGAGACCCAGTACTTC. Its translation: CASSQGKSVLYQETQYF.

The chain links TRBV5-4 to TRBJ1-2; the D gene is possibly TRBD1 (5 bases). This CDR3 contains 16 residues. Trimming removed 3 bases from V and 8 bases from J, with 23 bases in between. Germline V gene sequence: CDR1 SGHNT, CDR2 YYREEE (reference sequence). CDR3: CASSSYAYRGFEGYTF. The CDR3 nucleotides are TGTGCCAGCAGCTCCTACGCCTACCGGGGCTTCGAGGGCTACACCTTC.

The V call is TRBV27, the J call TRBJ1-4; the D gene is possibly TRBD1 (5 bases). V was clipped by 4 bases and J by 4 bases, with 13 bases between them. The V gene's germline CDR1 is MNHEY and CDR2 SMNVEV (reference sequence). The CDR3 runs 15 residues. CDR3 sequence (DNA): TGTGCCAGCAGTTGGGGGGGAGGGGATAATGAAAAACTGTTTTTT. Translated: CASSWGGGDNEKLFF.

The genes are TRBV10-1 and TRBJ1-1; D is unclear. Trimming removed 6 bases at V and 6 bases at J, with 8 bases between. The CDR3 totals 11 residues. Per the germline V gene, CDR1 is WNHNN and CDR2 is SYGVQD (reference sequence). The CDR3: CASSSGSEAFF. CDR3 in DNA: TGCGCCAGCAGCTCTGGGTCTGAAGCTTTCTTT.

This chain uses TRBV5-8 with TRBJ2-7; D tentatively reads TRBD1 or TRBD2 (7 bases each). There are 14 residues in the CDR3. V shed 4 bases and J shed 5 bases, with 16 bases lying between them. Germline values: CDR1 SGHTS, CDR2 YDEGEE. CDR3 loop: CASSQGGGVDEQYF. DNA of the CDR3: TGTGCCAGCAGCCAGGGGGGGGGAGTCGACGAGCAGTACTTC. Together with reference TRBV5-8 and TRBJ2-7, the CDR3 gives the full variable domain: EAGVTQSPTHLIKTRGQQATLRCSPISGHTSVYWYQQALGLGLQFLLWYDEGEERNRGNFPPRFSGRQFPNYSSELNVNALELEDSALYLCASSQGGGVDEQYFGPGTRLTVT.

The J gene is TRBJ1-4, the V gene TRBV27; D perhaps matches TRBD1 (5 bases). The V gene lost 2 bases and the J gene lost 7 bases, with 5 bases spanning the gap. The CDR3 consists of 12 residues. Germline V gene lookup returns CDR1 MNHEY and CDR2 SMNVEV (reference sequence). In DNA, the CDR3 is TGTGCCAGCAGTTTAGGGGGTGAAAAACTGTTTTTT. It is translated as CASSLGGEKLFF.

CDR3 loop: CAWSGDRAFF. CDR3 DNA: TGTGCCTGGAGTGGGGATAGAGCTTTCTTT. The chain has TRBV30 and TRBJ1-1; D call uncertain. The CDR3 length is 10 residues. Germline assignment: CDR1 GTSNPN and CDR2 SVGIG (reference sequence). V lost 1 base, J lost 10 bases, and 7 bases lay in between. Based on the CDR3 plus reference TRBV30 and TRBJ1-1, the full variable domain is SQTIHQWPATLVQPVGSPLSLECTVEGTSNPNLYWYRQAAGRGLQLLFYSVGIGQISSEVPQNLSASRPQDRQFILSSKKLLLSDSGFYLCAWSGDRAFFGQGTRLTVV.

The V gene is TRBV4-1, the J gene TRBJ2-3; D assignment may be TRBD1 or TRBD2 (6 bases each). Germline V gene data show CDR1 as MGHRA and CDR2 as YSYEKL. The germline V and J ends were trimmed by 2 bases and 1 base, with 13 bases remaining between them. The CDR3 runs 16 residues. CDR3 in amino acids: CASSQIGGGGTDTQYF. The DNA of the CDR3 is TGCGCCAGCAGCCAAATTGGAGGGGGAGGCACAGATACGCAGTATTTT.

This CDR3 reads CASSQGLAGTVYEQYF. The CDR3 DNA sequence: TGTGCCAGCAGCCAAGGGTTAGCGGGGACCGTTTACGAGCAGTACTTC. The V and J genes are TRBV4-2 and TRBJ2-7; TRBD2 aligns across 8 bases. CDR1 and CDR2 (germline): LGHNA, YNFKEQ. This CDR3 has 16 amino acids. V shed 1 base and J 4 bases; nucleotides not matched to a gene: 9.

The chain employs TRBV13 and TRBJ1-6; D call uncertain. This CDR3 is 14 amino acids long. V was shortened by 7 bases and J by 4 bases, with 11 bases between the two germline ends. CDR1 PRHDT and CDR2 FYEKMQ come from the germline V gene (reference sequence). The CDR3 DNA reads TGTGCCAGCACACTCCGCCCTTATAATTCACCCCTCCACTTT. It yields the protein CASTLRPYNSPLHF.

The J gene is TRBJ2-7, the V gene TRBV27; tentatively, D is TRBD2 (5 bases). Trimming removed 2 bases from V and 4 bases from J, with 21 bases in between. The V gene's germline CDR1 is MNHEY and CDR2 SMNVEV (reference sequence). The CDR3 spans 17 residues. The CDR3: CASSLRRTQHRGYEQYF. The CDR3 DNA reads as TGTGCCAGCAGTTTAAGGCGGACGCAACACCGCGGGTACGAGCAGTACTTC.

V is TRBV4-1 and J is TRBJ1-1, with 7 positions matching TRBD1. The germline V gene has CDR1 MGHRA and CDR2 YSYEKL. After removal of 0 bases from V and 3 bases from J, the junction contained 4 bases not matched to a gene. The CDR3 loop spans 15 amino acids. CDR3 coding DNA: TGCGCCAGCAGCCAAGAAAAACAGGGGTACACTGAAGCTTTCTTT. It encodes CASSQEKQGYTEAFF.

For the CDR3, the DNA is TGTGCCAGCAGAGACAGACCTAGCACAGATACGCAGTATTTT. Its protein product is CASRDRPSTDTQYF. The chain employs TRBV27 and TRBJ2-3; perhaps TRBD1 as D (5 bases). The CDR3 is 14 residues long. The V end lost 6 bases, the J end lost 0 bases, and 10 bases lay between the germline ends. Germline values: CDR1 MNHEY, CDR2 SMNVEV (reference sequence).

This clone has a single count. The rearrangement links TRBV4-1 to TRBJ1-1, with no clear D. Trimming cost V 4 bases and J 1 base, with 7 bases left between them. The CDR3 runs to 13 residues. CDR1 and CDR2 from the germline V gene are MGHRA and YSYEKL. The CDR3 reads CASSRQRNTEAFF. The CDR3 bases are TGCGCCAGCAGCCGGCAGCGGAACACTGAAGCTTTCTTT.

V and J are TRBV19 and TRBJ1-1; the D is unclear. CDR3 length: 14 amino acids. Germline V lookup: CDR1 LNHDA, CDR2 SQIVND (reference sequence). V was clipped by 1 base and J by 3 bases, with 9 bases between them. CDR3 in amino acids: CASSIGYRDTEAFF. CDR3 sequence (DNA): TGTGCCAGTAGTATAGGTTACAGAGACACTGAAGCTTTCTTT.

A single count supports this clone. The V and J genes are TRBV7-9 and TRBJ2-1, with D unresolved. V shed 0 bases and J shed 3 bases, with 9 bases lying between them. The germline gives CDR1 SEHNR, CDR2 FQNEAQ (reference sequence). The CDR3 loop spans 15 amino acids. The CDR3 loop is CASSLATDNYNEQFF. The DNA for the CDR3 is TGTGCCAGCAGCTTAGCCACCGACAACTACAATGAGCAGTTCTTC.